The 2 T cell receptor beta chains below all came from one sample that was sequenced in a study of PD-L1 blockade in urothelial cancer. TCRdb's copy holds only in-frame clones and misses some; the assay was immunoSEQ multiplex PCR. The repertoire holds tens of thousands of clones, 70% to 90% seen once, with more than 1.5% in the top ten. As to time point: peripheral blood 6 weeks after treatment start. The sequencing used PBMCs, collected around atezolizumab (anti-PD-L1) treatment. The receptor set was obtained from a man aged 50-59 years with urothelial cancer.

This clone was recorded only once. V usage is TRBV30 and J usage is TRBJ2-7; no firm D call. The CDR3 loop spans 15 amino acids. The V gene's germline CDR1 is GTSNPN and CDR2 SVGIG (reference sequence). V shed 0 bases and J shed 2 bases, with 14 bases lying between them. The CDR3 protein is CAWSVTPWQAYEQYF. The CDR3 DNA sequence: TGTGCCTGGAGTGTAACCCCGTGGCAGGCCTACGAGCAGTACTTC.

This clone was detected only once. The rearrangement links TRBV18 to TRBJ2-1, with 8 positions matching TRBD1. The CDR3 has 15 residues. V dropped 3 bases and J dropped 4; count of bases not matched to a gene: 5. Looked up from germline, CDR1 is KGHSH and CDR2 is LQKENI. The CDR3 loop reads CASSPDRGSYNEQFF. DNA for the CDR3: TGTGCCAGCTCACCTGACAGGGGTTCTTACAATGAGCAGTTCTTC.